The text below deals with one TCR beta chain. V was clipped by 9 bases and J by 0 bases; unmatched bases: 8. The V gene's germline CDR1 is MDHEN and CDR2 SYDVKM. This CDR3 has 15 amino acids. This sample is part of a study of control samples from healthy donors and cancer patients. Assay: immunoSEQ multiplex PCR; the TCRdb copy retains only in-frame clones and omits some. The sample lists approximately 210,000 clones, about 91% occurring once. This TCR came from a man aged 30 to 39 in good health. Sequencing was carried out using blood. This chain uses TRBV28 with TRBJ1-2, with 9 nucleotides matching TRBD1. CDR3 DNA: TGTGCCAGTCTCGGGACAGGGCCCTCTAACTATGGCTACACCTTC. Protein product: CASLGTGPSNYGYTF.